Presented here are 17 T cell receptor beta chains from one specimen sequenced in a study of T cell repertoires in cytomegalovirus infection. In TCRdb, the reads were re-called with MiXCR into one record per CDR3 protein. The sample shows about 770,000 distinct CDR3 sequences, almost 30% of them seen only once. No antigens are known for them. This material consisted of cultured CD8+ T cells from PBMCs, taken from culture after CMV antigen stimulation. The source is a human donor in good health (CMV status not recorded). Some clones in this sample may be carry-over from other donors' samples.

This clonotype turned up a few times. This chain joins TRBV20-1 and TRBJ2-7; 7 nucleotides line up with TRBD1. With V trimmed by 1 base and J by 5 bases, 11 bases remained unmatched. CDR3 length: 15 amino acids. The germline V gene encodes CDR1 DFQATT and CDR2 SNEGSKA (reference sequence). The DNA for the CDR3 is TGCAGTGCTAGAGTGGGCAGGGGGTTTGGTAACGAGCAGTACTTC. This translates into CSARVGRGFGNEQYF.

This chain joins TRBV7-3 and TRBJ2-3; D possibly corresponds to TRBD2 (7 bases). Trimming removed 2 bases from V and 5 bases from J, with 17 bases in between. The germline V gene encodes CDR1 SGHTA and CDR2 FQGTGA. The CDR3 has 16 amino acids. As DNA, the CDR3 is TGTGCCAGCAGCTTACTCGGCGGGGGCGGGGGAGATACGCAGTATTTT. The encoded protein is CASSLLGGGGGDTQYF.

This sequence joins TRBV12-3 or TRBV12-4 and TRBJ2-3; 11 nucleotides match TRBD2. The CDR3 sequence is 15 residues long. Losses at the gene ends were 3 bases for V and 3 bases for J; bases not matched to a gene: 2. CDR3 protein: CASSFSGGVTDTQYF. The CDR3 DNA reads TGTGCCAGCAGTTTTAGCGGGGGGGTAACAGATACGCAGTATTTT.

With regard to this clonotype: An end of the junction differs from the germline gene, which may be a read error. The chain carries TRBV12-5 and TRBJ2-7; the D is unclear. The germline CDR1 and CDR2 sequences are LGHNT and FRNRAP. This CDR3 is 10 amino acids long. The CDR3 protein is CASGPGLQAF. The CDR3 nucleotides read TGTGCTAGTGGTCCCGGTCTGCAAGCCTTC.

This sequence joins TRBV15 and TRBJ2-7, with 10 bases identical to TRBD1. Per germline, CDR1 LNHNV and CDR2 YYDKDF (reference sequence). The CDR3 runs 14 residues. Trimming removed 5 bases from V and 4 bases from J; junction bases left unmatched: 5. In DNA, the CDR3 is TGTGCCACCAGCCACGGGACAGGGGTATACGAGCAGTACTTC. The encoded protein is CATSHGTGVYEQYF.

This clonotype was seen only a few times. The J gene is TRBJ1-5, the V gene TRBV27, with D hard to call. The CDR3 has 16 residues. In germline, CDR1 is MNHEY, CDR2 SMNVEV (reference sequence). The V end lost 2 bases, the J end lost 0 bases, and 11 bases lay between the germline ends. CDR3 in amino acids: CASSLTGGISNQPQHF. CDR3 in DNA: TGTGCCAGCAGTTTAACGGGAGGAATTAGCAATCAGCCCCAGCATTTT.

This clonotype was seen repeatedly, ten times or more. The chain recombines TRBV27 with TRBJ2-1; D tentatively reads TRBD1 or TRBD2 (5 bases each). CDR1 is MNHEY and CDR2 is SMNVEV in the germline V gene (reference sequence). The length of the CDR3 is 16 residues. V was clipped by 5 bases and J by 0 bases, with 14 bases between them. The CDR3 DNA is TGTGCCAGCAGTGCCTCGGGGCTAAGCTCCTACAATGAGCAGTTCTTC. It specifies CASSASGLSSYNEQFF.

V is TRBV10-3 and J is TRBJ1-2; D gene unclear. The V and J ends lost 0 bases and 6 bases respectively, with 14 bases between them. Per germline, CDR1 ENHRY and CDR2 SYGVKD. The CDR3 has 15 residues. CDR3 sequence: CAISESVGIVNGYTF. DNA of the CDR3: TGTGCCATCAGTGAGTCAGTAGGGATCGTAAATGGCTACACCTTC.

This chain links TRBV7-9 with TRBJ2-1; D is undetermined. Germline CDR1 and CDR2: SEHNR and FQNEAQ (reference sequence). The CDR3 loop spans 11 amino acids. The ends were cut back, 3 bases at V and 9 bases at J, with 6 bases in the middle. DNA for the CDR3: TGTGCCAGCAGCTTGACCCCTGAGCAGTTCTTC. This codes for CASSLTPEQFF.

The genes are TRBV19 and TRBJ1-5; D might be TRBD1 (6 bases). V was pared by 10 bases and J by 7 bases, with 14 bases between. CDR3 length equals 12 residues. Germline V gene sequence: CDR1 LNHDA, CDR2 SQIVND (reference sequence). This CDR3 reads CATRTGLQPQHF. Written as DNA, the CDR3 is TGTGCCACCCGAACAGGGTTGCAGCCCCAGCATTTT.

This clonotype turned up a few times. This rearrangement joins TRBV19 to TRBJ2-2, with TRBD2 as a possible D gene (6 bases). V was pared by 5 bases and J by 2 bases, with 15 bases between. This CDR3 spans 16 amino acids. Germline values: CDR1 LNHDA, CDR2 SQIVND (reference sequence). The CDR3 DNA reads as TGTGCCAGTAGTCCCTTTGTGGGGACTAACACCGGGGAGCTGTTTTTT. Amino acid sequence: CASSPFVGTNTGELFF.

DNA for the CDR3: TGTGCCAGCAGCGGGGGTTTTGACTACGAGCAGTACGTC. Residues: CASSGGFDYEQYV. The V call is TRBV28, the J call TRBJ2-7; TRBD2 is a possible D gene (6 bases). The germline CDR1 and CDR2 sequences are MDHEN and SYDVKM. The V and J ends lost 6 bases and 3 bases respectively, with 12 bases between them. The CDR3 extends over 13 amino acids.

The chain carries TRBV15 and TRBJ1-4; D gene uncertain. Germline CDR1 and CDR2: LNHNV and YYDKDF (reference sequence). The germline V and J ends were trimmed by 0 bases and 8 bases, with 16 bases remaining between them. The CDR3 consists of 16 residues. The CDR3 sequence: CATSRDPRRVREKLFF. CDR3 nucleotides: TGTGCCACCAGCAGAGATCCTCGCCGGGTTCGGGAAAAACTGTTTTTT.

V and J are TRBV11-2 and TRBJ2-7, with 7 bases identical to TRBD2. Per the germline V gene, CDR1 is SGHAT and CDR2 is FQNNGV. The CDR3 totals 17 residues. V dropped 1 base and J dropped 5; count of bases not matched to a gene: 14. The CDR3 DNA reads TGTGCCAGCAGCTTAGCCCCAACCGCGCCGGGAGGAAACGAGCAGTACTTC. This encodes CASSLAPTAPGGNEQYF.

The V call is TRBV6-5, the J call TRBJ2-7; D uncertain. Trimming left V 0 bases short and J 6 bases short, with 6 bases between. The CDR3 has 12 amino acids. Germline CDR1 reads MNHEY; CDR2 reads SVGAGI. CDR3: CASSYSWVEQYF. The CDR3 bases are TGTGCCAGCAGTTACTCTTGGGTCGAGCAGTACTTC.

This clonotype occurred a few times. V and J are TRBV4-2 and TRBJ2-2; perhaps TRBD1 as D (5 bases). V was clipped by 4 bases and J by 1 base, with 10 bases between them. Germline CDR1 reads LGHNA; CDR2 reads YNFKEQ. The CDR3 totals 15 residues. The CDR3 sequence is CASSPTTVNTGELFF. CDR3 coding DNA: TGTGCCAGCAGCCCAACGACAGTGAACACCGGGGAGCTGTTTTTT.

This clonotype was detected only a few times. The chain couples TRBV6-5 to TRBJ2-1, with TRBD1 as a possible D gene (7 bases). There are 17 residues in the CDR3. The germline gives CDR1 MNHEY, CDR2 SVGAGI. V was clipped by 0 bases and J by 0 bases, with 12 bases between them. The CDR3 DNA is TGTGCCAGCAGTTACTCTCCCCAGGGGGGCTCCTACAATGAGCAGTTCTTC. Its translation: CASSYSPQGGSYNEQFF.